The entry that follows covers one TCR beta chain sequence. The data are from a study of blood T cell repertoires in COVID-19. For the study at large: From the United States, Italy and Spain came samples of acute and convalescent COVID-19. PBMCs, B-cell-depleted T cells, or T cells provided the cDNA or gDNA that made up the material.

In germline, CDR1 is SGHRS, CDR2 YFSETQ. CDR3 size: 14 residues. Losses at the gene ends were 3 bases for V and 7 bases for J; bases not matched to a gene: 8. Per the original data handling: The assay estimated nucleated cells by amplifying reference gene primers. Assay used: immunoSEQ multiplex PCR; TCRdb lists only in-frame clones, some missing. V and J calls and clone size are those listed in that table; D and trimming were worked out from the DNA. This sample has some 87,000 clones, with 85% found just once. Sequencing input: peripheral blood. The receptor comes from a woman in her seventies with active or convalescent COVID-19. J is TRBJ2-7 and V is TRBV5-1; 9 bases fit TRBD1. CDR3 protein: CASSSPGQGKEQYF. Written as DNA, the CDR3 is TGCGCCAGCAGCTCCCCGGGACAGGGAAAGGAGCAGTACTTC.